This TCR beta chain came from a study of chemoradiotherapy in HPV16-positive cancers. V was shortened by 3 bases and J by 2 bases, with 10 bases between the two germline ends. Germline V gene lookup returns CDR1 LNHDA and CDR2 SQIVND (reference sequence). This CDR3 has 14 amino acids. Whole-study results and caveats: Better recurrence-free survival went with HPV-responsive T-cell expansion in HPV16-positive patients.

The data were produced by immunoSEQ multiplex PCR, yet TCRdb's version contains in-frame clones alone and is incomplete. The sample has about 23,000 clones; over 75% are singletons. This clone was detected once. Its antigen is undetermined. Here the sequenced sample was blood, taken from a patient who underwent chemoradiotherapy. The origin of this receptor is a human donor with HPV-associated anogenital cancer. The V call is TRBV19, the J call TRBJ1-2, with D possibly being TRBD1 (6 bases). The CDR3 is CASSMRGSNYGYTF. DNA for the CDR3: TGTGCCAGTAGTATGAGGGGGTCCAACTATGGCTACACCTTC.